Listed below are T cell receptor beta chains from one sample, sequenced in a study of blood T cell repertoires in COVID-19. Data came from immunoSEQ multiplex PCR; TCRdb stores just in-frame clones and leaves some out. The sample holds 350,000 to 400,000 clones, more than 70% seen once. Sequenced sample: PBMCs or T cells enriched from blood (not recorded which). The receptors originated from a man aged 40-49 years in a cohort exposed to, infected with or recovered from COVID-19 (not recorded which). The CDR3 runs from the conserved cysteine through the conserved F or W. A D gene is named only where the DNA matches it firmly. Clone size appears in some rows only: once, few, many, or a class for an expanded clone.

v_gene,d_gene,j_gene,abundance,CDR3aa,CDR3nt
TRBV28,TRBD2,TRBJ2-1,.,CASSLLTSGSNEQFF,TGTGCCAGCAGTTTACTTACTAGCGGGAGCAATGAGCAGTTCTTC
TRBV28,.,TRBJ1-4,.,CASSPTGKGREKLFF,TGTGCCAGCAGTCCTACAGGGAAAGGCAGGGAAAAACTGTTTTTT
TRBV27,TRBD1,TRBJ1-6,.,CASRAGTGTNSPLHF,TGTGCCAGCAGGGCCGGGACAGGGACTAATTCACCCCTCCACTTT
TRBV30,TRBD1,TRBJ1-2,once,CAWQWGTGEGYGYTF,TGTGCCTGGCAGTGGGGGACAGGGGAAGGCTATGGCTACACCTTC
TRBV3-1/TRBV3-2,TRBD2,TRBJ2-2,.,CASSQRTSGIRVGELFF,TGTGCCAGCAGCCAAAGGACTAGCGGGATAAGGGTCGGGGAGCTGTTTTTT
TRBV6-1,TRBD2,TRBJ2-1,.,CASSEARLAGSNEQFF,TGTGCCAGCAGTGAAGCGCGACTAGCGGGCAGCAATGAGCAGTTCTTC
TRBV11-2,TRBD1,TRBJ2-7,.,CASRLGSGGRSYEQYF,TGTGCCAGCAGGTTAGGGTCAGGGGGTAGATCCTACGAGCAGTACTTC
TRBV9,.,TRBJ2-5,.,CASSVLGRRGETQYF,TGTGCCAGCAGCGTCTTGGGGAGAAGAGGAGAGACCCAGTACTTC
TRBV2,.,TRBJ2-3,.,CASSVTGTDTQYF,TGTGCCAGCAGTGTAACAGGCACAGATACGCAGTATTTT
TRBV30,TRBD2,TRBJ2-1,.,CAWMTSGAYNEQFF,TGTGCCTGGATGACTAGCGGAGCCTACAATGAGCAGTTCTTC
TRBV24-1,.,TRBJ2-3,.,CATSDTRADTQYF,TGTGCCACCAGTGATACCAGGGCAGATACGCAGTATTTT
TRBV7-9,TRBD1,TRBJ1-6,.,CASSAGGYYNSPLHF,TGTGCCAGCAGCGCAGGGGGTTACTATAATTCACCCCTCCACTTT
TRBV28,TRBD1,TRBJ1-4,.,CASTPAGQGKGKLFF,TGTGCCAGCACCCCGGCGGGACAGGGTAAAGGAAAACTGTTTTTT
TRBV30,.,TRBJ1-6,.,CAWSVRLGGARNSPLHF,TGTGCCTGGAGTGTACGATTGGGGGGGGCGCGAAATTCACCCCTCCACTTT
TRBV19,TRBD1,TRBJ2-3,.,CASSIRGTGSTDTQYF,TGTGCCAGTAGTATACGAGGGACAGGGTCCACAGATACGCAGTATTTT
TRBV18,TRBD1,TRBJ1-5,.,CASSPRTGFQPQHF,TGTGCCAGCTCCCCCAGGACAGGATTTCAGCCCCAGCATTTT
TRBV19,.,TRBJ1-2,.,CASTQKAVGYGYTF,TGTGCCAGTACCCAAAAGGCGGTAGGCTATGGCTACACCTTC
TRBV5-1,.,TRBJ1-1,.,CASRSWFSSNTEAFF,TGCGCCAGCAGGTCGTGGTTCAGTTCGAACACTGAAGCTTTCTTT
TRBV11-2,TRBD2,TRBJ2-7,.,CASSLRLAAHYEQYF,TGTGCCAGCAGCTTAAGACTAGCGGCCCACTACGAGCAGTACTTC
TRBV18,TRBD1,TRBJ1-1,.,CASSPDRDTEAFF,TGTGCCAGCTCACCCGACAGGGACACTGAAGCTTTCTTT
TRBV6-5,TRBD1,TRBJ1-2,.,CASSGGSGYTF,TGTGCCAGCTCAGGGGGCTCTGGCTACACCTTC
TRBV3-1/TRBV3-2,.,TRBJ1-3,once,CASSHRQVSGNTIYF,TGTGCCAGCAGCCATAGACAAGTCTCGGGAAACACCATATATTTT
TRBV3-1/TRBV3-2,.,TRBJ1-6,.,CASSYGTDPYNSPLHF,TGTGCCAGCAGCTACGGTACAGACCCTTATAATTCACCCCTCCACTTT
TRBV15,TRBD2,TRBJ2-7,.,CATARGGSGVSEQYF,TGTGCCACCGCCCGGGGGGGAAGCGGGGTAAGCGAGCAGTACTTC
TRBV7-9,.,TRBJ1-6,.,CASSLAAPNSPLHF,TGTGCCAGCAGCTTAGCAGCGCCGAATTCACCCCTCCACTTT
TRBV27,.,TRBJ2-1,.,CASSLRLRGNEQFF,TGTGCCAGCAGTTTAAGGTTACGGGGCAATGAGCAGTTCTTC
TRBV18,.,TRBJ2-6,.,CASSLDSGSGANVLTF,TGTGCCAGCTCACTGGACAGCGGCTCTGGGGCCAACGTCCTGACTTTC
TRBV6-6,.,TRBJ1-3,.,CASSPDGRNTIYF,TGTGCCAGCAGTCCGGACGGGAGGAACACCATATATTTT
TRBV5-8,.,TRBJ1-3,.,CASSLGHYGNTIYF,TGTGCCAGCAGCTTGGGTCACTATGGAAACACCATATATTTT